The sequence of this T cell receptor beta chain was determined in a study of identical twins. In regard to this clonotype: Its antigen is still unknown. A much more abundant neighbour one base away suggests this may be a read error.

TCRdb used MiXCR to reprocess the 5' RACE reads, holding one entry per CDR3 protein. This sample has 1.5 million to 2 million distinct CDR3 sequences, with about 32% found just once. Study conclusions and caveats: Beta clonotypes that were abundant in cord blood contained fewer insertions, a pattern absent from memory repertoires. Recombination models fit unrelated individuals' TCR alpha sharing but underestimated twins'.

This CDR3 comprises 18 residues. Germline-derived CDR1 and CDR2 are SGDLS and YYNGEE. Losses at the gene ends were 0 bases for V and 3 bases for J; bases not matched to a gene: 11. The TCR sequence derives from a newborn girl in good health. V is TRBV9 and J is TRBJ2-1; 8 bases line up with TRBD2. The sample comprised cord blood. The CDR3 reads CASSVGTSYGRFYNEQFF. The DNA for the CDR3 is TGTGCCAGCAGCGTAGGGACTAGCTATGGTAGGTTCTACAATGAGCAGTTCTTC.